The 19 T cell receptor beta chains below were found in one sample sequenced in a study of blood T cell repertoires in COVID-19. The data were produced by immunoSEQ multiplex PCR, yet TCRdb's version contains in-frame clones alone and is incomplete. Found here are roughly 180,000 clones, around 88% of them singletons; the top ten hold more than 7.5%. The sequenced material came from PBMCs or T cells enriched from blood (not recorded which). These TCRs come from a woman younger than 45 who had recovered from COVID-19.

The V gene is TRBV6-5, the J gene TRBJ2-1; 7 bases fit TRBD2. The CDR3 totals 13 residues. Germline trimming cut 8 bases from V and 1 base from J; bases unmatched to any gene: 2. The germline V gene has CDR1 MNHEY and CDR2 SVGAGI. CDR3 bases: TGTGCCAGCGGGAGGGTATCCTACAATGAGCAGTTCTTC. It yields the protein CASGRVSYNEQFF.

The V and J genes are TRBV5-4 and TRBJ2-1, with 9 bases that match TRBD2. The V gene end was trimmed by 3 bases and the J gene end by 4 bases; junction bases not matched to a gene: 8. CDR1 and CDR2 from the germline V gene are SGHNT and YYREEE (reference sequence). The length of the CDR3 is 16 residues. CDR3 DNA sequence: TGTGCCAGCAGCTGGGCCCCTAGCGGGGCTTACAATGAGCAGTTCTTC. Its translation is CASSWAPSGAYNEQFF.

This clone was seen only a few times. The rearrangement links TRBV21-1 to TRBJ2-7; the D segment call TRBD2 is taken from the table without a DNA check. TRBV21-1 counts as a pseudogene. The CDR3 runs 11 residues. The CDR3 DNA is TGTGCCAACATGAGGGTGAGGGAGCAGTACTTC. It is translated as CANMRVREQYF.

The chain has TRBV7-9 and TRBJ1-1; 9 bases fit TRBD1. There are 18 residues in the CDR3. After removal of 0 bases from V and 1 base from J, the junction contained 9 bases not matched to a gene. Germline CDR1 and CDR2: SEHNR and FQNEAQ (reference sequence). The CDR3, as DNA: TGTGCCAGCAGCTTAGCGGGTGGGACAGGGTACGGGAACACTGAAGCTTTCTTT. This translates into CASSLAGGTGYGNTEAFF.

In DNA, the CDR3 is TGTGCCAGTAGGGGGACAGGGACCTACGAGCAGTACTTC. Amino acids: CASRGTGTYEQYF. The rearrangement joins TRBV19 to TRBJ2-7, with 9 bases aligning to TRBD1. The CDR3 consists of 13 residues. V dropped 6 bases and J dropped 2; count of bases not matched to a gene: 2. Germline V gene data show CDR1 as LNHDA and CDR2 as SQIVND (reference sequence).

The genes are TRBV19 and TRBJ2-1; 8 bases are a match to TRBD1. Looked up from germline, CDR1 is LNHDA and CDR2 is SQIVND (reference sequence). The CDR3 loop spans 14 amino acids. The J segment lost 6 bases and the V segment lost 4 bases, leaving 5 bases of the junction unmatched. CDR3 in amino acids: CASSTPTGVNEQFF. The CDR3 DNA is TGTGCCAGTAGTACCCCGACAGGGGTCAATGAGCAGTTCTTC. Full variable domain (missing parts from reference TRBV19 and TRBJ2-1): DGGITQSPKYLFRKEGQNVTLSCEQNLNHDAMYWYRQDPGQGLRLIYYSQIVNDFQKGDIAEGYSVSREKKESFPLTVTSAQKNPTAFYLCASSTPTGVNEQFFGPGTRLTVL.

This chain links TRBV3-1 (or the pseudogene TRBV3-2) with TRBJ2-7, with D possibly matching TRBD1 (6 bases). Trimming took off 3 bases at V and 3 bases at J, with 12 bases between the two ends. The germline V gene has CDR1 LGHDT and CDR2 YNNKEL (reference sequence). The CDR3 has 14 residues. CDR3 sequence: CASSHQDRHYEQYF. As DNA, the CDR3 is TGTGCCAGCAGCCACCAGGACAGACACTACGAGCAGTACTTC.

The rearrangement joins TRBV28 to TRBJ1-2; D uncertain. V gave up 5 bases and J gave up 0 bases, with 13 bases separating them. This CDR3 has 15 residues. Germline loops: CDR1 MDHEN, CDR2 SYDVKM. CDR3 coding DNA: TGTGCCAGCAGTGCCGCTGACACGACTAACTATGGCTACACCTTC. Amino acids: CASSAADTTNYGYTF.

The V call is TRBV27, the J call TRBJ2-3; 7 nucleotides match TRBD2. The V gene end was trimmed by 6 bases and the J gene end by 7 bases; junction bases not matched to a gene: 13. Germline loops: CDR1 MNHEY, CDR2 SMNVEV (reference sequence). There are 15 residues in the CDR3. CDR3 nucleotides: TGTGCCAGCAGGGGGGAGGGCCGTTCAAGTAATACGCAGTATTTT. Translated: CASRGEGRSSNTQYF.

This clone came up a few times. V usage is TRBV9 and J usage is TRBJ1-2, with 9 bases aligning to TRBD1. Trimming cost V 4 bases and J 5 bases; bases outside gene matches: 6. Per germline, CDR1 SGDLS and CDR2 YYNGEE. CDR3 length: 14 residues. CDR3 in amino acids: CASSPGTGTYGYTF. The CDR3, as DNA: TGTGCCAGCAGCCCCGGGACAGGGACTTATGGCTACACCTTC.

The CDR3 protein is CASSAGTLRASYEQYF. As DNA, the CDR3 is TGTGCCAGCAGCGCGGGTACTTTGCGCGCCTCCTACGAGCAGTACTTC. The chain uses TRBV28 and TRBJ2-7; D may be TRBD2 (5 bases). Germline CDR1 reads MDHEN; CDR2 reads SYDVKM. The V end lost 6 bases, the J end lost 0 bases, and 18 bases lay between the germline ends. The CDR3 extends over 16 amino acids.

This clone was counted between two and nine times. This chain connects TRBV10-2 to TRBJ2-7, with D perhaps matching TRBD2 (6 bases). The CDR3 runs 15 residues. V lost 8 bases and J lost 6, with 23 bases in between. The germline gives CDR1 WSHSY, CDR2 SAAADI. The CDR3 here is CASSQAGTLGSEQYF. The CDR3 DNA is TGCGCCAGCTCTCAGGCCGGGACTTTGGGGAGCGAGCAGTACTTC.

The chain uses TRBV9 and TRBJ1-3; D not certain. The CDR3 has 14 residues. Trimming left V 3 bases short and J 0 bases short, with 7 bases between. CDR1 SGDLS and CDR2 YYNGEE come from the germline V gene. The CDR3 is CASSAGLSGNTIYF. In nucleotides, the CDR3 is TGTGCCAGCAGCGCAGGCCTCTCTGGAAACACCATATATTTT.

V gene TRBV13 combines with J gene TRBJ1-3; D is possibly TRBD1 (6 bases). The CDR3 spans 13 residues. V gave up 7 bases and J gave up 7 bases, with 14 bases separating them. Germline V gene lookup returns CDR1 PRHDT and CDR2 FYEKMQ (reference sequence). CDR3 DNA: TGTGCCAGCATTCAGACAGGCCGGAACACCATATATTTT. Translating it yields CASIQTGRNTIYF.

The chain has TRBV2 and TRBJ1-2, with 8 bases that match TRBD1. The CDR3 length is 12 residues. Germline CDR1 SNHLY, CDR2 FYNNEI. The CDR3 region is CATDREGYGYTF. The CDR3 bases are TGTGCGACGGACAGGGAGGGCTATGGCTACACCTTC. Together with reference TRBV2 and TRBJ1-2, the CDR3 gives the full variable domain: EPEVTQTPSHQVTQMGQEVILRCVPISNHLYFYWYRQILGQKVEFLVSFYNNEISEKSEIFDDQFSVERPDGSNFTLKIRSTKLEDSAMYFCATDREGYGYTFGSGTRLTVV.

The chain joins TRBV28 to TRBJ2-1; a possible D gene is TRBD2 (6 bases). Germline V CDR1 and CDR2: MDHEN, SYDVKM. The CDR3 is 15 residues long. Trimming stripped 5 bases from V and 5 bases from J, with 16 bases between. The CDR3 is CASSLRDSKDNEQFF. DNA of the CDR3: TGTGCCAGCAGTCTCCGGGACTCCAAAGACAATGAGCAGTTCTTC.

V is TRBV19 and J is TRBJ1-1; 7 nucleotides agree with TRBD1. The CDR3 is made up of 12 amino acids. CDR1 LNHDA and CDR2 SQIVND come from the germline V gene (reference sequence). V gave up 9 bases and J gave up 4 bases; unmatched junction bases: 5. The CDR3 is CASQTGATEAFF. The CDR3 nucleotides read TGTGCCAGCCAAACAGGGGCCACTGAAGCTTTCTTT.

The chain is built from TRBV11-1 and TRBJ2-2; TRBD1 is a possible D gene (5 bases). This CDR3 spans 15 amino acids. Trimming took off 3 bases at V and 0 bases at J, with 8 bases between the two ends. In germline, CDR1 is SGHAT, CDR2 FQDESV (reference sequence). DNA for the CDR3: TGTGCCAGCAGCTTGTGGGGCTCGAACACCGGGGAGCTGTTTTTT. It is translated as CASSLWGSNTGELFF.

This clone was observed a few times. The chain links TRBV19 to TRBJ1-5; D not resolved. V lost 1 base to trimming and J lost 3 bases, with 13 bases between them. This CDR3 contains 16 residues. Germline V gene sequence: CDR1 LNHDA, CDR2 SQIVND (reference sequence). CDR3 DNA: TGTGCCAGTAGTATAGTTCTAAACCCCCCCAATCAGCCCCAGCATTTT. Translating gives CASSIVLNPPNQPQHF.